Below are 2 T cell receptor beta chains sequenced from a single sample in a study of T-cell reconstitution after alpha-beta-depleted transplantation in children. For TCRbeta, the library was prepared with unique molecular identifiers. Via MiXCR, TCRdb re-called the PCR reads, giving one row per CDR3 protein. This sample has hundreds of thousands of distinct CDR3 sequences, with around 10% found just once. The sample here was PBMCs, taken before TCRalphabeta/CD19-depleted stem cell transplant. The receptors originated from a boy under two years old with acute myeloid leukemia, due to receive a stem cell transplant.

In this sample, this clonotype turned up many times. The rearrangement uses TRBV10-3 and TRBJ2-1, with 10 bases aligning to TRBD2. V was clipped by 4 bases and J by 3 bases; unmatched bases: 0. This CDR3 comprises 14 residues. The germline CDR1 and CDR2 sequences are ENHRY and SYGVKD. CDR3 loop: CAISGLAGYNEQFF. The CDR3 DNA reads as TGTGCCATCAGTGGACTAGCGGGCTACAATGAGCAGTTCTTC.

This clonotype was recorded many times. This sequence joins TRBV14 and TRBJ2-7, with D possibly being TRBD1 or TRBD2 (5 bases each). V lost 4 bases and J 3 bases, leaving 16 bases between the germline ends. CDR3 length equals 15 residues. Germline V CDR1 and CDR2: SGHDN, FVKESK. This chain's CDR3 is CASSLLGRERYEQYF. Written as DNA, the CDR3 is TGTGCCAGCAGCCTCTTGGGCAGGGAGCGCTACGAGCAGTACTTC. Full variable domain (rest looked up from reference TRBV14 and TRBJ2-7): EAGVTQFPSHSVIEKGQTVTLRCDPISGHDNLYWYRRVMGKEIKFLLHFVKESKQDESGMPNNRFLAERTGGTYSTLKVQPAELEDSGVYFCASSLLGRERYEQYFGPGTRLTVT.